One T cell receptor beta chain is described in this entry. This entry comes from a study of T cells in Graves' hyperthyroidism and ophthalmopathy. Amplification of TCR beta CDR3 regions used RNA as the template. When the TCR CDR3 underwent first-round RT-PCR, the HTBI primer set was used. TCRdb passed the multiplex PCR reads through MiXCR, listing each CDR3 protein once. This table has hundreds of thousands of distinct CDR3 sequences, less than 25% appearing once. The V gene lost 4 bases and the J gene lost 5 bases, with 13 bases spanning the gap. The germline gives CDR1 SGHRS, CDR2 YFSETQ. This CDR3 region has 14 residues.

The rearrangement uses TRBV5-1 and TRBJ2-1; D may be TRBD1 (6 bases). The source material was blood. This sequence was found in a man aged 25 to 40 with Graves' ophthalmopathy. This CDR3 is CASSLGQRDNEQFF. In DNA form, the CDR3 reads TGCGCCAGCAGCCTAGGACAGCGAGACAATGAGCAGTTCTTC.